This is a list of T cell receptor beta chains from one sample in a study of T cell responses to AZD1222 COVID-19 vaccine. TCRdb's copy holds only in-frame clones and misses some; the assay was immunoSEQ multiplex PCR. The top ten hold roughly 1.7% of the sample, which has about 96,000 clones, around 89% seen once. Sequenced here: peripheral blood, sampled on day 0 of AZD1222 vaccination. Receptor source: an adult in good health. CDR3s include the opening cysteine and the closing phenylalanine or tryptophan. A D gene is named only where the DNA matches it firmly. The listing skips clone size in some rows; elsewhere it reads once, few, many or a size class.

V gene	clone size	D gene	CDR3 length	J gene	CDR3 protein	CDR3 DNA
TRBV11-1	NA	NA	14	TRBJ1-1	CASSLYSTNTEAFF	TGTGCCAGCAGCCTTTACTCTACGAACACTGAAGCTTTCTTT
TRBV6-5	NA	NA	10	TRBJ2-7	CASRVYEQYF	TGTGCCAGCAGGGTCTACGAGCAGTACTTC
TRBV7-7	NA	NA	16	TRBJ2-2	CASSPLPSGSTGELFF	TGTGCTAGCAGCCCGCTGCCCTCGGGGAGCACCGGGGAGCTGTTTTTT
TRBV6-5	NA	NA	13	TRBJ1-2	CASSYLADGGYTF	TGTGCCAGCAGTTACCTGGCGGATGGGGGCTACACCTTC
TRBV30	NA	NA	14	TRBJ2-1	CAWNRGTEYNEQFF	TGTGCCTGGAATCGGGGGACAGAGTACAATGAGCAGTTCTTC
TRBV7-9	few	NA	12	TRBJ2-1	CASSPFDNEQFF	TGTGCCAGCAGCCCCTTTGACAATGAGCAGTTCTTC
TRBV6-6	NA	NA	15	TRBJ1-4	CASSPSRATNEKLFF	TGTGCCAGCAGCCCTTCGAGGGCAACTAATGAAAAACTGTTTTTT
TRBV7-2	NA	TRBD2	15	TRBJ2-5	CASSFQRGVGETQYF	TGTGCCAGCAGCTTCCAGCGGGGGGTGGGAGAGACCCAGTACTTC
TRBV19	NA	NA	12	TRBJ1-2	CAGWTPGYGYTF	TGTGCCGGGTGGACCCCCGGCTATGGCTACACCTTC
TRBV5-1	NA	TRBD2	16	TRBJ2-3	CASSLLAGGGTDTQYF	TGCGCCAGCAGCTTGTTAGCGGGGGGGGGCACAGATACGCAGTATTTT
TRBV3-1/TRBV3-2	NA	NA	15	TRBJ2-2	CASSQDYGGAGELFF	TGTGCCAGCAGCCAAGATTATGGTGGGGCCGGGGAGCTGTTTTTT
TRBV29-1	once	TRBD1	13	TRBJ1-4	CSVGQGGNEKLFF	TGCAGCGTTGGACAGGGGGGTAATGAAAAACTGTTTTTT
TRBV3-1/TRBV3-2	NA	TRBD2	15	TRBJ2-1	CASSPSGGSYNEQFF	TGTGCCAGCAGCCCTAGCGGGGGCTCCTACAATGAGCAGTTCTTC
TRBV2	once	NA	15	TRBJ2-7	CASSELSRGPYEQYF	TGTGCCAGCAGTGAATTGTCGCGGGGACCCTACGAGCAGTACTTC
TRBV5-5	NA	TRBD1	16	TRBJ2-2	CASSLALGDRGAKLFF	TGTGCCAGCAGCTTGGCATTAGGGGACAGAGGGGCCAAGCTGTTTTTT
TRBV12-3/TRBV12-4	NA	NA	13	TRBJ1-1	CASRLGPAGEAFF	TGTGCCAGCAGGCTTGGTCCCGCAGGAGAAGCTTTCTTT
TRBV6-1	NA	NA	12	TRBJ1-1	CASSESWGEAFF	TGTGCCAGCAGTGAATCCTGGGGTGAAGCTTTCTTT
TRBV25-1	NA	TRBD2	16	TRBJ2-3	CASSEIRGGPLDTQYF	TGTGCCAGCAGTGAAATCCGGGGGGGGCCATTAGATACGCAGTATTTT
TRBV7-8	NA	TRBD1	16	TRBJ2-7	CASSINSGQGVYEQYF	TGTGCCAGCAGCATCAACTCGGGACAGGGGGTCTACGAGCAGTACTTC
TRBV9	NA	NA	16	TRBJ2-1	CASSVVVGGGLNEQFF	TGTGCCAGCAGCGTAGTAGTGGGGGGAGGACTGAATGAGCAGTTCTTC
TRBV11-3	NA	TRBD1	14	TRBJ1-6	CASSSGQENSPLHF	TGTGCCAGCAGCTCGGGACAGGAAAATTCACCCCTCCACTTT
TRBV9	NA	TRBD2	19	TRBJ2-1	CASSKELAGAPLPYNEQFF	TGTGCCAGCAGTAAGGAACTAGCGGGGGCTCCCCTCCCCTACAATGAGCAGTTCTTC